One and the same sample provided the 10 T cell receptor beta chains below, sequenced in a study of CD8+ T cells in alopecia areata. Extracted RNA was reverse transcribed into cDNA, the sequencing template. TCRdb's copy holds only in-frame clones and misses some; the assay was immunoSEQ multiplex PCR. Seen here are some 190,000 clones, about 47% observed once, and the top ten hold around a tenth. Noted treatment: oral pan-JAK inhibitor, 5-10 mg twice daily. The sequences come from CD8+ T cells sorted from blood, collected at approximately week 51, from a patient treated with tofacitinib. Receptor source: a human donor with alopecia areata.

This chain joins TRBV4-1 and TRBJ1-2; possibly TRBD1 for D (5 bases). Germline V gives CDR1 MGHRA, CDR2 YSYEKL. V gave up 1 base and J gave up 7 bases, with 13 bases separating them. This CDR3 comprises 14 residues. The CDR3 is CASSQGSQGGGYTF. CDR3 sequence (DNA): TGCGCCAGCAGCCAAGGGAGTCAGGGAGGTGGCTACACCTTC.

In DNA, the CDR3 is TGTGCTAGTGGTCCGGATGATCAGCCCCAGCATTTT. Translated, it gives CASGPDDQPQHF. The V gene is TRBV12-5, the J gene TRBJ1-5; D remains unclear. Trimming took off 5 bases at V and 5 bases at J, with 7 bases between the two ends. The germline gives CDR1 LGHNT, CDR2 FRNRAP. The CDR3 has 12 amino acids.

This clone was seen only a few times. The V call is TRBV13, the J call TRBJ2-3, with D unclear. V was pared by 6 bases and J by 0 bases, with 13 bases between. Germline CDR1 is PRHDT and CDR2 is FYEKMQ (reference sequence). CDR3 length equals 15 residues. The CDR3 DNA reads as TGTGCCAGCAGTTTTGTGGCAGCTAGCACAGATACGCAGTATTTT. Its translation is CASSFVAASTDTQYF.

The rearrangement uses TRBV19 and TRBJ1-6; D remains unclear. In germline, CDR1 is LNHDA, CDR2 SQIVND (reference sequence). The length of the CDR3 is 13 residues. Trimming took off 6 bases at V and 7 bases at J, with 10 bases between the two ends. The CDR3 region is CASSDRSNSPLHF. Written as DNA, the CDR3 is TGTGCCAGTAGCGACCGTAGCAATTCACCCCTCCACTTT.

This chain connects TRBV19 to TRBJ2-7; no firm D call. The CDR3 is made up of 13 amino acids. V gave up 6 bases and J gave up 0 bases, with 9 bases separating them. Germline V gene sequence: CDR1 LNHDA, CDR2 SQIVND (reference sequence). CDR3 residues: CASSGSLSYEQYF. For the CDR3, the DNA is TGTGCCAGTAGCGGCAGCCTCTCCTACGAGCAGTACTTC.

The rearrangement uses TRBV9 and TRBJ1-3; D not certain. The CDR3 runs to 15 residues. Trimming removed 0 bases at V and 3 bases at J, with 10 bases between. Germline V gives CDR1 SGDLS, CDR2 YYNGEE. The CDR3 sequence is CASSVESADGNTIYF. The CDR3 nucleotides read TGTGCCAGCAGCGTAGAAAGCGCGGATGGAAACACCATATATTTT.

V gene TRBV15 combines with J gene TRBJ1-2; D ambiguous. Deletions cut 0 bases from V and 7 bases from J, with 9 bases between. In germline, CDR1 is LNHNV, CDR2 YYDKDF (reference sequence). The CDR3 sequence is 13 residues long. The CDR3 sequence: CATSRDPRSGYTF. CDR3 DNA: TGTGCCACCAGCAGAGATCCCAGATCTGGCTACACCTTC.

This clone was counted a few times. J is TRBJ2-1 and V is TRBV9; 8 nucleotides line up with TRBD2. Germline CDR1 SGDLS, CDR2 YYNGEE. The CDR3 contains 14 residues. The ends lost 0 bases at V and 7 bases at J; junction bases unmatched: 3. In DNA, the CDR3 is TGTGCCAGCAGCGTAGCGGGGGGGCCGAATGAGCAGTTCTTC. It encodes CASSVAGGPNEQFF.

This clone came up a few times. The V call is TRBV29-1, the J call TRBJ2-1; the D gene is possibly TRBD2 (5 bases). Germline assignment: CDR1 SQVTM and CDR2 ANQGSEA. This CDR3 spans 15 amino acids. V was cut by 3 bases and J by 0 bases, with 12 bases left in between. The CDR3 is CSVEISGSSYNEQFF. The CDR3 bases are TGCAGCGTTGAGATCTCGGGGAGCTCCTACAATGAGCAGTTCTTC.

This chain links TRBV13 with TRBJ1-1; D is undetermined. With 3 bases removed from V and 1 base from J, the gap between germline ends came to 6 bases. CDR1 PRHDT and CDR2 FYEKMQ come from the germline V gene (reference sequence). The CDR3 consists of 13 residues. CDR3 sequence reads: CASSFVRNTEAFF. CDR3 coding DNA: TGTGCCAGCAGCTTTGTGAGGAACACTGAAGCTTTCTTT.